These 27 T cell receptor beta chains were sequenced from one sample in a study of neurological immune-mediated disorders. TCRdb reanalysed the 5' RACE reads using MiXCR and keeps one entry per CDR3 protein. The sample has 20,000 to 30,000 distinct CDR3 sequences; roughly 12% are singletons. The sequenced sample was PBMCs. These receptor sequences come from a woman between 40 and 50 years old with HTLV-1-associated myelopathy (HAM/TSP).

At least ten counts were recorded for this clonotype. The chain has TRBV18 and TRBJ2-5; weak D call: TRBD1 (5 bases). With 1 base removed from V and 5 bases from J, the gap between germline ends came to 8 bases. This CDR3 comprises 13 residues. Per the germline V gene, CDR1 is KGHSH and CDR2 is LQKENI. For the CDR3, the DNA is TGTGCCAGCTCACCACGGGCAGGGGAGACCCAGTACTTC. Its protein is CASSPRAGETQYF.

This clonotype was detected ten times or more. The chain links TRBV20-1 to TRBJ2-5; D is uncertain. Trimming took 0 bases from V and 0 from J, leaving 5 bases between them. This CDR3 has 13 residues. Germline CDR1 reads DFQATT; CDR2 reads SNEGSKA (reference sequence). CDR3 nucleotide sequence: TGCAGTGCTAGAGATTTCCACCAAGAGACCCAGTACTTC. Its protein product is CSARDFHQETQYF.

In this sample, this clonotype turned up many times. The CDR3 here is CASSFTSQSTDTQYF. In DNA, the CDR3 is TGTGCCAGCAGCTTCACGAGTCAAAGCACAGATACGCAGTATTTT. The chain is built from TRBV6-2 or TRBV6-3 and TRBJ2-3; D uncertain. V lost 6 bases, J lost 0 bases, and 13 bases lay in between. Germline V lookup: CDR1 MNHEY, CDR2 SVGEGT. The CDR3 covers 15 residues.

This clonotype was seen at least ten times. The rearrangement links TRBV15 to TRBJ2-5, with 8 bases fitting TRBD1. Unmatched junction bases numbered 14, after V lost 8 bases and J lost 3 bases. This CDR3 has 16 amino acids. Germline V gene data show CDR1 as LNHNV and CDR2 as YYDKDF (reference sequence). The CDR3 coding sequence is TGTGCCACCCAAGACAGGGGATTCTTGAGGGAAGAGACCCAGTACTTC. Translating gives CATQDRGFLREETQYF.

This clonotype showed up many times. The gene calls are TRBV4-2 and TRBJ1-1; D not resolved. The CDR3 totals 13 residues. V was shortened by 1 base and J by 3 bases, with 6 bases between the two germline ends. Germline loops: CDR1 LGHNA, CDR2 YNFKEQ. In DNA, the CDR3 is TGTGCCAGCAGCCAAGCGGCTTACACTGAAGCTTTCTTT. Translated, it gives CASSQAAYTEAFF.

This clonotype came up many times. This sequence joins TRBV30 and TRBJ2-1, with D possibly TRBD2 on 5 matching bases. Trimming cost V 4 bases and J 0 bases, with 13 bases left between them. The CDR3 length is 15 residues. CDR1 and CDR2 (germline): GTSNPN, SVGIG (reference sequence). The DNA for the CDR3 is TGTGCCTGGATCATGGACGGGGTCTCCTACAATGAGCAGTTCTTC. Translation: CAWIMDGVSYNEQFF.

This clonotype was seen repeatedly, ten times or more. The chain joins TRBV20-1 to TRBJ1-1; D gene ambiguous. Trimming pared 5 bases from V and 1 base from J, leaving 8 bases between. The CDR3 consists of 12 residues. The germline V gene has CDR1 DFQATT and CDR2 SNEGSKA (reference sequence). Written as DNA, the CDR3 is TGCAGTGCTTCCCGGCCGAACACTGAAGCTTTCTTT. It translates to CSASRPNTEAFF.

In this sample, this clonotype turned up many times. The V call is TRBV5-5, the J call TRBJ1-2; D remains ambiguous. The CDR3 contains 14 residues. Germline loops: CDR1 SGHKS, CDR2 YYEKEE (reference sequence). V was pared by 4 bases and J by 6 bases, with 16 bases between. CDR3: CASSLEVRVHGYTF. The CDR3 region has the DNA TGTGCCAGCAGCCTGGAGGTTCGAGTCCATGGCTACACCTTC.

This clonotype appeared many times. J is TRBJ2-7 and V is TRBV20-1; 9 bases match TRBD1. The germline gives CDR1 DFQATT, CDR2 SNEGSKA (reference sequence). J lost 0 bases, V lost 0 bases, and 9 bases had no gene match. This CDR3 comprises 17 residues. The CDR3 DNA sequence: TGCAGTGCTAGAGATATTTATGGGACAGGGAGCTCCTACGAGCAGTACTTC. This translates into CSARDIYGTGSSYEQYF.

At least ten counts were recorded for this clonotype. The V gene is TRBV10-3, the J gene TRBJ2-7, with TRBD2 matching over 11 bases. This CDR3 has 14 residues. CDR1 and CDR2 from the germline V gene are ENHRY and SYGVKD. V trimming: 2 bases; J trimming: 5 bases; junction bases outside the gene matches: 2. CDR3 sequence (DNA): TGTGCCATCAGTGAGGGACTAGCGGGCCACGAGCAGTACGTC. It translates to CAISEGLAGHEQYV.

There are many counts of this clonotype. The chain recombines TRBV5-1 with TRBJ1-1; TRBD1 agrees at 10 bases. The CDR3 spans 14 residues. With 4 bases clipped from V and 1 base from J, the junction kept 1 base outside the gene matches. CDR1 and CDR2 from the germline V gene are SGHRS and YFSETQ. CDR3 region: CASSGDRGNTEAFF. Written as DNA, the CDR3 is TGCGCCAGCAGCGGGGACAGGGGGAACACTGAAGCTTTCTTT.

This clonotype is deemed medium-sized. CDR3 sequence: CASSWTGGGTGELFF. CDR3 sequence (DNA): TGTGCCAGCAGCTGGACAGGGGGTGGCACCGGGGAGCTGTTTTTT. V gene TRBV7-8 combines with J gene TRBJ2-2; 10 nucleotides line up with TRBD1. Germline CDR1 is SGHVS and CDR2 is FQNEAQ. V dropped 4 bases and J dropped 4; count of bases not matched to a gene: 3. The CDR3 totals 15 residues.

At least ten counts were recorded for this clonotype. The chain recombines TRBV20-1 with TRBJ1-1; D might be TRBD1 (6 bases). CDR1 DFQATT and CDR2 SNEGSKA come from the germline V gene (reference sequence). CDR3 size: 11 residues. With 6 bases removed from V and 8 bases from J, the gap between germline ends came to 13 bases. The DNA for the CDR3 is TGCAGTGCAACTTCAGGGGTCGAAGCTTTCTTT. Translation gives CSATSGVEAFF.

V gene TRBV7-3 combines with J gene TRBJ1-1; no reliable D call. The CDR3 has 19 residues. Trimming shortened V by 4 bases and J by 3 bases, and 27 bases separated the two germline ends. Per the germline V gene, CDR1 is SGHTA and CDR2 is FQGTGA. The CDR3 region has the DNA TGTGCCAGCAGCTCCTACCAACCCCGGACGGTAACGTGTCACACTGAAGCTTTCTTT. It is translated as CASSSYQPRTVTCHTEAFF.

This clonotype was seen repeatedly, ten times or more. CDR3 amino acids: CASSLGQVTNTEAFF. CDR3 in DNA: TGTGCCAGCAGCTTAGGACAGGTAACGAACACTGAAGCTTTCTTT. The chain uses TRBV11-2 and TRBJ1-1; a weak D match, TRBD1 (6 bases). The V and J ends lost 1 base and 1 base respectively, with 10 bases between them. This CDR3 is built from 15 residues. The V gene's germline CDR1 is SGHAT and CDR2 FQNNGV.

This clonotype came up many times. The rearrangement uses TRBV5-1 and TRBJ2-1, with 9 nucleotides matching TRBD2. Germline assignment: CDR1 SGHRS and CDR2 YFSETQ. The V gene end was trimmed by 4 bases and the J gene end by 5 bases; junction bases not matched to a gene: 4. This CDR3 comprises 14 residues. The CDR3 nucleotides are TGCGCCAGCAGCAGGACTAGCGATCACAATGAGCAGTTCTTC. As protein: CASSRTSDHNEQFF.

This clonotype has a count of ten or more. The chain links TRBV5-1 to TRBJ2-3; 7 bases match TRBD1. V lost 4 bases and J lost 1; bases outside the gene matches: 3. The germline V gene has CDR1 SGHRS and CDR2 YFSETQ. The CDR3 has 14 amino acids. CDR3 amino acids: CASSRDRGTDTQYF. CDR3 coding DNA: TGCGCCAGCAGCAGGGACAGAGGCACAGATACGCAGTATTTT.

This clonotype was detected many times. V is TRBV5-1 and J is TRBJ1-2; 10 bases align to TRBD1. The V segment lost 4 bases and the J segment 0 bases; nucleotides outside the gene matches: 3. The V gene's germline CDR1 is SGHRS and CDR2 YFSETQ. This CDR3 contains 15 residues. In nucleotides, the CDR3 is TGCGCCAGCAGCCTAGGACAGGGGGCTAACTATGGCTACACCTTC. Protein sequence: CASSLGQGANYGYTF.

At least ten counts were recorded for this clonotype. CDR3 nucleotide sequence: TGTGCCAGCAGTGATCCCGATTCTAACTATGGCTACACCTTC. Translating gives CASSDPDSNYGYTF. The rearrangement links TRBV2 to TRBJ1-2; D gene ambiguous. The germline gives CDR1 SNHLY, CDR2 FYNNEI. The CDR3 sequence is 14 residues long. Trimming stripped 3 bases from V and 0 bases from J, with 8 bases between.

This clonotype was recorded at least ten times. The chain has TRBV11-1 and TRBJ2-1; TRBD1 matches 8 bases. The germline CDR1 and CDR2 sequences are SGHAT and FQDESV (reference sequence). There are 14 residues in the CDR3. V shed 5 bases and J 4 bases; nucleotides not matched to a gene: 4. The CDR3 spells CASSPRTGYNEQFF. DNA of the CDR3: TGTGCCAGCAGCCCCCGGACAGGGTACAATGAGCAGTTCTTC.

There are many counts of this clonotype. The genes are TRBV6-1 and TRBJ2-7; 7 bases match TRBD1. Unmatched junction bases numbered 9, after V lost 5 bases and J lost 5 bases. CDR3 length equals 14 residues. Germline loops: CDR1 MNHNS, CDR2 SASEGT. CDR3 sequence reads: CASSIRDSTHEQYF. CDR3 coding DNA: TGTGCCAGCAGTATTCGGGACAGCACCCACGAGCAGTACTTC.

Many counts were recorded for this clonotype. The gene calls are TRBV5-1 and TRBJ2-1; a possible D gene is TRBD1 (6 bases). This CDR3 spans 14 amino acids. V lost 0 bases and J 5 bases, leaving 9 bases between the germline ends. Looked up from germline, CDR1 is SGHRS and CDR2 is YFSETQ. CDR3 amino acids: CASSLVPGDNEQFF. CDR3 coding DNA: TGCGCCAGCAGCTTGGTTCCAGGGGACAATGAGCAGTTCTTC.

This clonotype has a count of ten or more. V and J are TRBV10-3 and TRBJ2-5; TRBD1 is a possible D gene (6 bases). This CDR3 is 14 amino acids long. Germline loops: CDR1 ENHRY, CDR2 SYGVKD. Trimming pared 6 bases from V and 2 bases from J, leaving 13 bases between. Written as DNA, the CDR3 is TGTGCCATCAGACCCTACAGGGAACAAGAGACCCAGTACTTC. As protein: CAIRPYREQETQYF.

This clonotype appeared many times. This sequence joins TRBV20-1 and TRBJ1-6, with TRBD1 matching 8 bases. The V and J ends lost 2 bases and 0 bases, in that order; junction bases with no gene match: 9. Per the germline V gene, CDR1 is DFQATT and CDR2 is SNEGSKA (reference sequence). This CDR3 is built from 18 residues. The CDR3 DNA is TGCAGTGCTAGACGACGGGACAGGCTGAGCTCCTATAATTCACCCCTCCACTTT. It specifies CSARRRDRLSSYNSPLHF.

In this sample, this clonotype turned up many times. The rearrangement uses TRBV5-1 and TRBJ1-2; no definite D call. V was shortened by 0 bases and J by 2 bases, with 8 bases between the two germline ends. CDR1 is SGHRS, CDR2 YFSETQ, per germline. This CDR3 is built from 14 residues. The CDR3 coding sequence is TGCGCCAGCAGCTTGGGTCCAGAGAACTATGGCTACACCTTC. Translating it yields CASSLGPENYGYTF. Full variable domain (missing parts from reference TRBV5-1 and TRBJ1-2): KAGVTQTPRYLIKTRGQQVTLSCSPISGHRSVSWYQQTPGQGLQFLFEYFSETQRNKGNFPGRFSGRQFSNSRSEMNVSTLELGDSALYLCASSLGPENYGYTFGSGTRLTVV.

This clonotype was found many times. The CDR3 region has the DNA TGTGCCAGCAGCGAGGAGGGTTCACCCCTCCACTTT. Encoded protein: CASSEEGSPLHF. The chain links TRBV2 to TRBJ1-6; no clear D. CDR3 length: 12 residues. Per germline, CDR1 SNHLY and CDR2 FYNNEI. V dropped 6 bases and J dropped 9 bases, with 9 bases sitting between them.

The sample holds many counts of this clonotype. This chain connects TRBV27 to TRBJ2-1; 10 nucleotides agree with TRBD2. This CDR3 has 15 residues. The germline V gene has CDR1 MNHEY and CDR2 SMNVEV (reference sequence). Germline trimming cut 8 bases from V and 4 bases from J; bases unmatched to any gene: 8. The CDR3 spells CASYLAGGPYNEQFF. CDR3 DNA: TGTGCCAGCTATTTAGCGGGGGGCCCGTACAATGAGCAGTTCTTC.